These 26 T cell receptor beta chains originate from one sample sequenced in a study of siplizumab effects on memory and regulatory T cells. TCRdb's table, derived via immunoSEQ multiplex PCR, lists solely in-frame clones and lacks some. Of about 97,000 clones detected, about 90% appear once; the ten largest clones hold around 1.1%. Sequencing used CD4+ T cells sorted from blood. Every receptor here comes from a human donor in good health.

The V and J genes are TRBV7-9 and TRBJ2-6; D not resolved. CDR1 is SEHNR, CDR2 FQNEAQ, per germline (reference sequence). Trimming removed 5 bases at V and 0 bases at J, with 17 bases between. The CDR3 has 18 amino acids. The CDR3 loop is CASSPHKGASSGANVLTF. CDR3 in DNA: TGTGCCAGCAGCCCCCATAAAGGTGCGAGCTCTGGGGCCAACGTCCTGACTTTC.

The chain is built from TRBV6-5 and TRBJ1-2; D ambiguous. Germline values: CDR1 MNHEY, CDR2 SVGAGI. The CDR3 has 14 residues. The V and J ends lost 5 bases and 4 bases respectively, with 14 bases between them. CDR3 sequence (DNA): TGTGCCAGCAGTCGAGGGATACCGGCCTATGGCTACACCTTC. Translation gives CASSRGIPAYGYTF.

J is TRBJ2-2 and V is TRBV7-2; D may be TRBD1 (5 bases). CDR1 SGHTA and CDR2 FQGNSA come from the germline V gene. This CDR3 is 16 amino acids long. V gave up 0 bases and J gave up 3 bases, with 11 bases separating them. The CDR3 spells CASSLARVGDTGELFF. In DNA form, the CDR3 reads TGTGCCAGCAGCTTAGCCAGGGTGGGTGACACCGGGGAGCTGTTTTTT. Drawing the rest from reference TRBV7-2 and TRBJ2-2, the complete variable domain is GAGVSQSPSNKVTEKGKDVELRCDPISGHTALYWYRQSLGQGLEFLIYFQGNSAPDKSGLPSDRFSAERTGGSVSTLTIQRTQQEDSAVYLCASSLARVGDTGELFFGEGSRLTVL.

This clone occurred a few times. This chain joins TRBV19 and TRBJ1-2, with D uncertain. Germline CDR1 LNHDA, CDR2 SQIVND (reference sequence). Trimming pared 7 bases from V and 0 bases from J, leaving 9 bases between. This CDR3 is built from 13 residues. CDR3 nucleotide sequence: TGTGCCAGTATGGGCCGAGCTAACTATGGCTACACCTTC. It yields the protein CASMGRANYGYTF.

V and J are TRBV2 and TRBJ1-1; D not resolved. Germline V gives CDR1 SNHLY, CDR2 FYNNEI. Deletions cut 9 bases from V and 0 bases from J, with 17 bases between. The CDR3 totals 15 residues. The CDR3 loop reads CASSPQSPMNTEAFF. CDR3 bases: TGTGCCAGTTCCCCACAGTCTCCCATGAACACTGAAGCTTTCTTT.

DNA for the CDR3: TGTGCCAGCACCCCTCCCGGGCGGGGGGTAGAGACCCAGTACTTC. Translation gives CASTPPGRGVETQYF. The chain couples TRBV5-4 to TRBJ2-5, with 8 positions matching TRBD2. The germline V gene encodes CDR1 SGHNT and CDR2 YYREEE (reference sequence). Losses at the gene ends were 6 bases for V and 4 bases for J; bases not matched to a gene: 11. The CDR3 extends over 15 amino acids.

This clone has a single count. J is TRBJ1-5 and V is TRBV28, with TRBD1 as a possible D gene (5 bases). Looked up from germline, CDR1 is MDHEN and CDR2 is SYDVKM. V was shortened by 1 base and J by 5 bases, with 12 bases between the two germline ends. The CDR3 length is 15 residues. The DNA for the CDR3 is TGTGCCAGCAGTTTATCTGGGGCCAGATATCAGCCCCAGCATTTT. Protein: CASSLSGARYQPQHF.

CDR3 loop: CASSGGVLSGGYTF. The CDR3 DNA reads as TGCGCCAGCAGTGGGGGTGTGTTGAGTGGCGGCTACACCTTC. The V gene is TRBV10-2, the J gene TRBJ1-2; D unresolved. V lost 4 bases and J 8 bases, leaving 17 bases between the germline ends. Germline CDR1 is WSHSY and CDR2 is SAAADI. The CDR3 is 14 residues long.

This sequence joins TRBV6-6 and TRBJ2-1; 10 bases are a match to TRBD2. Germline loops: CDR1 MNHNY, CDR2 SVGAGI (reference sequence). The length of the CDR3 is 13 residues. The V gene end was trimmed by 7 bases and the J gene end by 8 bases; junction bases not matched to a gene: 5. CDR3 residues: CASKLAGPDEQFF. For the CDR3, the DNA is TGTGCCAGCAAACTAGCGGGACCGGATGAGCAGTTCTTC.

This clone has only one observation. This chain connects TRBV11-1 to TRBJ2-7; 10 nucleotides agree with TRBD1. CDR1 is SGHAT, CDR2 FQDESV, per germline (reference sequence). This CDR3 is 16 amino acids long. J was trimmed by 1 base and V by 5 bases; bases with no gene match: 8. The CDR3 nucleotides are TGTGCCAGCAGCCCTAGACCGGACAGGGGGTCCTACGAGCAGTACTTC. It is translated as CASSPRPDRGSYEQYF.

This clone was picked up a small number of times. The genes are TRBV19 and TRBJ1-2; 7 bases line up with TRBD1. Germline-derived CDR1 and CDR2 are LNHDA and SQIVND (reference sequence). CDR3 length equals 13 residues. V shed 3 bases and J 3 bases; nucleotides not matched to a gene: 1. CDR3 bases: TGTGCCAGTAGTATCCAGGGGGACTATGGCTACACCTTC. It is translated as CASSIQGDYGYTF.

The CDR3 bases are TGTGCCAGCAGCGGGGGTGCCCCATTCACAGATACGCAGTATTTT. It yields the protein CASSGGAPFTDTQYF. V gene TRBV9 combines with J gene TRBJ2-3; D is undetermined. Germline CDR1 reads SGDLS; CDR2 reads YYNGEE. The V and J ends lost 3 bases and 2 bases respectively, with 13 bases between them. The CDR3 covers 15 residues.

Concerning this clone: A junction boundary mismatches the germline segment, possibly from a read error. This chain's CDR3 is CASSLRTSGSETQYF. The CDR3 DNA is TGTGCCAGCAGCTTGAGGACTAGCGGGAGTGAGACCCAGTACTTC. V and J are TRBV5-1 and TRBJ2-5; TRBD2 aligns across 13 bases. The CDR3 consists of 15 residues. Germline-derived CDR1 and CDR2 are SGHRS and YFSETQ.

Only one count was recorded for this clone. CDR3 DNA: TGTGCCAGCAGCTTAGTCCCGGGGGACCAGTACTTC. As protein: CASSLVPGDQYF. The chain carries TRBV7-8 and TRBJ2-4; a possible D gene is TRBD2 (6 bases). CDR1 is SGHVS and CDR2 is FQNEAQ in the germline V gene. The CDR3 runs 12 residues. Deletions cut 1 base from V and 13 bases from J, with 11 bases between.

This clone has a handful of counts. V usage is TRBV5-4 and J usage is TRBJ2-7, with a tentative D call TRBD1 (6 bases). CDR3 length equals 15 residues. The germline V gene encodes CDR1 SGHNT and CDR2 YYREEE (reference sequence). The V and J ends lost 0 bases and 2 bases respectively, with 12 bases between them. The CDR3 sequence is CASSLEARGTYEQYF. DNA of the CDR3: TGTGCCAGCAGCTTGGAAGCCAGGGGCACCTACGAGCAGTACTTC.

V usage is TRBV30 and J usage is TRBJ2-7, with D uncertain. CDR3 length: 11 amino acids. CDR1 GTSNPN and CDR2 SVGIG come from the germline V gene (reference sequence). The germline V and J ends were trimmed by 3 bases and 7 bases, with 10 bases remaining between them. As DNA, the CDR3 is TGTGCCTGGAGGTACTTACAAGAGCAGTACTTC. This encodes CAWRYLQEQYF.

The V call is TRBV7-7, the J call TRBJ2-1; 11 bases are a match to TRBD2. The germline V gene encodes CDR1 SSHAT and CDR2 FNYEAQ (reference sequence). The CDR3 spans 16 residues. V was pared by 2 bases and J by 7 bases, with 7 bases of the junction left unmatched. The CDR3 coding sequence is TGTGCCAGCAGCTTAACTACGGGACTAGCGGTAAATGAGCAGTTCTTC. Translating it yields CASSLTTGLAVNEQFF.

The V and J genes are TRBV15 and TRBJ2-7; 12 bases agree with TRBD2. Germline values: CDR1 LNHNV, CDR2 YYDKDF (reference sequence). There are 18 residues in the CDR3. Unmatched junction bases numbered 16, after V lost 1 base and J lost 9 bases. This CDR3 reads CATSRAHQMTSGSPWQYF. The CDR3 DNA reads as TGTGCCACCAGCAGAGCCCATCAAATGACTAGCGGGAGTCCGTGGCAGTACTTC.

Note on this clone: Other DNA sequences within the sample encode an identical CDR3. The rearrangement uses TRBV28 and TRBJ1-4; D is uncertain. From germline, CDR1 is MDHEN and CDR2 SYDVKM. V shed 3 bases and J shed 4 bases, with 15 bases lying between them. CDR3 size: 16 residues. CDR3 sequence: CASSFSPGSNNEKLFF. As DNA, the CDR3 is TGTGCCAGCAGTTTCTCGCCGGGGAGCAATAATGAAAAACTGTTTTTT. Looking up the rest from reference TRBV28 and TRBJ1-4 gives the full variable domain: DVKVTQSSRYLVKRTGEKVFLECVQDMDHENMFWYRQDPGLGLRLIYFSYDVKMKEKGDIPEGYSVSREKKERFSLILESASTNQTSMYLCASSFSPGSNNEKLFFGSGTQLSVL.

The CDR3, as DNA: TGTGCCAGCGGAACTAGCGGGAGCTCCTACAATGAGCAGTTCTTC. Translated: CASGTSGSSYNEQFF. The rearrangement uses TRBV6-1 and TRBJ2-1; 11 nucleotides line up with TRBD2. CDR1 and CDR2 (germline): MNHNS, SASEGT. The trim removed 8 bases at V and 0 bases at J, leaving 3 bases unmatched. This CDR3 region has 15 residues.

V is TRBV28 and J is TRBJ2-1; 7 bases line up with TRBD2. The CDR3 spans 14 residues. Germline V CDR1 and CDR2: MDHEN, SYDVKM. V shed 9 bases and J 6 bases; nucleotides not matched to a gene: 11. CDR3 coding DNA: TGTGCCAGTTCACTAGCGTCTCGGTCCAATGAGCAGTTCTTC. Translating it yields CASSLASRSNEQFF.

This rearrangement joins TRBV11-3 to TRBJ1-5; D not certain. Germline V gives CDR1 SGHNT, CDR2 YENEEA. Trimming took 5 bases from V and 5 from J, leaving 13 bases between them. CDR3 size: 14 residues. CDR3 in amino acids: CASSLLDGYQPQHF. In nucleotides, the CDR3 is TGTGCCAGCAGCCTCTTGGACGGTTATCAGCCCCAGCATTTT.

This clone was recorded once. J is TRBJ1-5 and V is TRBV6-5; no clear D. The germline V gene has CDR1 MNHEY and CDR2 SVGAGI. The CDR3 is made up of 13 amino acids. Deletions cut 6 bases from V and 0 bases from J, with 6 bases between. In DNA form, the CDR3 reads TGTGCCAGCAGGTTAGATAGCAATCAGCCCCAGCATTTT. It codes for CASRLDSNQPQHF.

The chain recombines TRBV2 with TRBJ1-2, with D uncertain. With 7 bases removed from V and 3 bases from J, the gap between germline ends came to 21 bases. The germline gives CDR1 SNHLY, CDR2 FYNNEI. The CDR3 is 16 amino acids. The CDR3 region is CASINGDGLLYYGYTF. The CDR3 bases are TGTGCCAGCATCAATGGAGACGGACTTCTTTACTATGGCTACACCTTC.

The rearrangement joins TRBV28 to TRBJ1-1, with 12 bases identical to TRBD1. The CDR3 is 18 amino acids. The V segment lost 3 bases and the J segment 4 bases; nucleotides outside the gene matches: 12. Germline-derived CDR1 and CDR2 are MDHEN and SYDVKM. In DNA form, the CDR3 reads TGTGCCAGCAGTTTGGGACATCCGGGACAGGGGGCTGGCACTGAAGCTTTCTTT. Amino acids: CASSLGHPGQGAGTEAFF.

This clone was detected once. The chain employs TRBV18 and TRBJ2-7; perhaps TRBD2 as D (5 bases). Per germline, CDR1 KGHSH and CDR2 LQKENI. Deletions cut 2 bases from V and 0 bases from J, with 8 bases between. The CDR3 contains 14 residues. CDR3 sequence reads: CASSPRTDSYEQYF. The CDR3 DNA reads as TGTGCCAGCTCACCAAGGACTGACTCCTACGAGCAGTACTTC.